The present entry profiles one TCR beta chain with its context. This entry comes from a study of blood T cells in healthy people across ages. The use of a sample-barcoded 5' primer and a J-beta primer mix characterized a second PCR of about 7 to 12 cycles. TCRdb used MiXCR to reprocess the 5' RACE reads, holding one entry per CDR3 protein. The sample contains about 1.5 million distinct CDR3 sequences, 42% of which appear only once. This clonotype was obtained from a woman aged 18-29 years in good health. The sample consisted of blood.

The CDR3: CASRDGGELFF. CDR3 DNA sequence: TGTGCCAGCAGGGACGGGGGGGAGCTGTTTTTT. V usage is TRBV2 and J usage is TRBJ2-2; D is unclear. Germline V gene lookup returns CDR1 SNHLY and CDR2 FYNNEI. The V gene lost 6 bases and the J gene lost 8 bases, with 7 bases spanning the gap. The CDR3 has 11 amino acids.